The 15 T cell receptor beta chains below all came from one sample that was sequenced in a study of blood T cell repertoires in COVID-19. Repertoires were generated with immunoSEQ multiplex PCR, while TCRdb's copy carries only in-frame clones and drops some. Among tens of thousands of clones, approximately 88% were seen once, and the ten largest hold 6.5% to 8.5%. Sequencing used peripheral blood. Every receptor here comes from a woman of 80 years or more with acute or convalescent COVID-19.

This chain uses TRBV11-2 with TRBJ2-7; 8 nucleotides line up with TRBD2. Trimming removed 5 bases from V and 6 bases from J; junction bases left unmatched: 15. Per the germline V gene, CDR1 is SGHAT and CDR2 is FQNNGV. This CDR3 is built from 16 residues. The CDR3 reads CASSPSSVGRAREQYF. The CDR3 DNA reads TGTGCCAGCAGCCCCAGCTCAGTCGGGAGGGCCCGCGAGCAGTACTTC. Full variable domain (rest looked up from reference TRBV11-2 and TRBJ2-7): EAGVAQSPRYKIIEKRQSVAFWCNPISGHATLYWYQQILGQGPKLLIQFQNNGVVDDSQLPKDRFSAERLKGVDSTLKIQPAKLEDSAVYLCASSPSSVGRAREQYFGPGTRLTVT.

The chain recombines TRBV2 with TRBJ2-7, with 12 bases identical to TRBD2. Germline V gene lookup returns CDR1 SNHLY and CDR2 FYNNEI. The junction had 8 bases not matched to a gene; V was cut back by 4 bases and J by 4 bases. The CDR3 runs to 16 residues. The CDR3 DNA reads as TGTGCCAGCAGTGGGACTAGCGGGACTAGCCTTTACGAGCAGTACTTC. This encodes CASSGTSGTSLYEQYF.

This clone has just one count. The rearrangement joins TRBV27 to TRBJ1-5, with 10 bases identical to TRBD1. The V gene's germline CDR1 is MNHEY and CDR2 SMNVEV (reference sequence). V shed 4 bases and J 0 bases; nucleotides not matched to a gene: 12. CDR3 length: 19 residues. In nucleotides, the CDR3 is TGTGCCAGCAGTTCCACCGGGACAGGGGCGTCGTATAGCAATCAGCCCCAGCATTTT. It specifies CASSSTGTGASYSNQPQHF.

This clone was detected once. The J gene is TRBJ2-2, the V gene TRBV18, with unresolved D. V was cut by 3 bases and J by 4 bases, with 6 bases left in between. The germline CDR1 and CDR2 sequences are KGHSH and LQKENI. The CDR3 totals 13 residues. CDR3 nucleotides: TGTGCCAGCTCACCCACCAGCACCGGGGAGCTGTTTTTT. The encoded protein is CASSPTSTGELFF.

The V gene is TRBV5-4, the J gene TRBJ2-3; TRBD2 might be the D (5 bases). Trimming removed 3 bases from V and 0 bases from J, with 14 bases in between. Germline V CDR1 and CDR2: SGHNT, YYREEE (reference sequence). The CDR3 contains 16 residues. DNA for the CDR3: TGTGCCAGCAGCTGGAAACTAGGTCTTAGCACAGATACGCAGTATTTT. It yields the protein CASSWKLGLSTDTQYF.

This sequence joins TRBV7-9 and TRBJ2-2; a possible D gene is TRBD1 (6 bases). The CDR3 spans 13 residues. CDR1 and CDR2 from the germline V gene are SEHNR and FQNEAQ (reference sequence). The V and J ends lost 3 bases and 7 bases respectively, with 9 bases between them. In DNA form, the CDR3 reads TGTGCCAGCAGCTTGGGACAAGACGGGGAGCTGTTTTTT. It specifies CASSLGQDGELFF.

This clone was observed once. V and J are TRBV3-1 (or the pseudogene TRBV3-2) and TRBJ2-5; unclear D gene. The V and J ends lost 2 bases and 1 base respectively, with 5 bases between them. The germline V gene has CDR1 LGHDT and CDR2 YNNKEL (reference sequence). The CDR3 is 13 amino acids. As DNA, the CDR3 is TGTGCCAGCAGCCAACGGTCCCAAGAGACCCAGTACTTC. Protein sequence: CASSQRSQETQYF.

This chain joins TRBV27 and TRBJ2-7, with 8 bases identical to TRBD1. The germline V gene has CDR1 MNHEY and CDR2 SMNVEV (reference sequence). With V trimmed by 6 bases and J by 1 base, 2 bases remained unmatched. This CDR3 has 13 residues. The CDR3 DNA sequence: TGTGCCAGCAGCTGGGACAGGTCCTACGAGCAGTACTTC. Translation gives CASSWDRSYEQYF.

The V and J genes are TRBV6-6 and TRBJ1-5; D not certain. V lost 0 bases to trimming and J lost 4 bases, with 13 bases between them. Germline V gene data show CDR1 as MNHNY and CDR2 as SVGAGI (reference sequence). CDR3 length: 16 amino acids. CDR3 nucleotide sequence: TGTGCCAGCAGTTACTCGGGAGGGTCTCAGAATCAGCCCCAGCATTTT. This codes for CASSYSGGSQNQPQHF.

This rearrangement joins TRBV11-2 to TRBJ2-7; TRBD2 is a possible D gene (6 bases). Germline CDR1 and CDR2: SGHAT and FQNNGV. This CDR3 has 14 residues. The V end lost 3 bases, the J end lost 0 bases, and 9 bases lay between the germline ends. As DNA, the CDR3 is TGTGCCAGCAGCTTCCAGGGACTCTCCTACGAGCAGTACTTC. It yields the protein CASSFQGLSYEQYF.

The J gene is TRBJ1-2, the V gene TRBV7-9, with D maybe TRBD1 (5 bases). The germline CDR1 and CDR2 sequences are SEHNR and FQNEAQ (reference sequence). The CDR3 is 14 residues long. V lost 5 bases to trimming and J lost 10 bases, with 20 bases between them. Here the CDR3 DNA reads TGTGCCAGCAGCCCCAATGTCGTAGGGGTCGACTACACCTTC. As protein: CASSPNVVGVDYTF.

V and J are TRBV19 and TRBJ1-4, with D tentatively TRBD1 (5 bases). Germline V lookup: CDR1 LNHDA, CDR2 SQIVND (reference sequence). With 5 bases removed from V and 3 bases from J, the gap between germline ends came to 7 bases. This CDR3 has 13 residues. The DNA of the CDR3 is TGTGCCAGTAGTCAGGGTGCTAATGAAAAACTGTTTTTT. This translates into CASSQGANEKLFF. Drawing the rest from reference TRBV19 and TRBJ1-4, the complete variable domain is DGGITQSPKYLFRKEGQNVTLSCEQNLNHDAMYWYRQDPGQGLRLIYYSQIVNDFQKGDIAEGYSVSREKKESFPLTVTSAQKNPTAFYLCASSQGANEKLFFGSGTQLSVL.

This chain joins TRBV4-3 and TRBJ2-3, with 11 bases identical to TRBD2. The ends lost 0 bases at V and 6 bases at J; junction bases unmatched: 5. Germline V gene sequence: CDR1 LGHNA, CDR2 YSLEER. The CDR3 runs to 16 residues. The CDR3 DNA is TGCGCCAGCAGCCAAGATCTAGCGGGGGGTGGGGATACGCAGTATTTT. Encoded protein: CASSQDLAGGGDTQYF.

This clone was recorded a few times. This chain joins TRBV3-1 (or the pseudogene TRBV3-2) and TRBJ2-4, with 11 bases lining up with TRBD2. Germline CDR1 LGHDT, CDR2 YNNKEL (reference sequence). The CDR3 consists of 17 residues. Germline trimming cut 4 bases from V and 5 bases from J; bases unmatched to any gene: 10. CDR3 nucleotides: TGTGCCAGCAGCCCTGGGCGTAGCGGGAGGGCCGAAAACATTCAGTACTTC. This gives the protein CASSPGRSGRAENIQYF.

V and J are TRBV14 and TRBJ1-1, with D maybe TRBD1 (5 bases). Trimming pared 1 base from V and 1 base from J, leaving 10 bases between. CDR3 length: 15 amino acids. From germline, CDR1 is SGHDN and CDR2 FVKESK. The CDR3 DNA reads as TGTGCCAGCAGCCAAGCAGGGTTAAGGAACACTGAAGCTTTCTTT. This codes for CASSQAGLRNTEAFF.